Shown below are 28 T cell receptor beta chains from a single sample sequenced in a study of T cell responses to AZD1222 COVID-19 vaccine. The data were produced by immunoSEQ multiplex PCR, yet TCRdb's version contains in-frame clones alone and is incomplete. This repertoire shows 120,000 to 150,000 clones, 88% found once; its top ten account for about 16%. The sequencing used peripheral blood, collected on day 0 of AZD1222 vaccination. The origin of the receptors is an adult in good health.

This clone was counted a single time. The chain joins TRBV7-9 to TRBJ1-1, with D possibly matching TRBD1 (6 bases). V lost 5 bases, J lost 1 base, and 17 bases lay in between. The length of the CDR3 is 16 residues. From germline, CDR1 is SEHNR and CDR2 FQNEAQ (reference sequence). The CDR3 DNA reads TGTGCCAGCAGCCCCCGACCGGGGGCGCGGAACACTGAAGCTTTCTTT. This translates into CASSPRPGARNTEAFF.

This chain joins TRBV7-2 and TRBJ2-2; TRBD2 matches 9 bases. V gave up 3 bases and J gave up 1 base; unmatched junction bases: 0. The germline CDR1 and CDR2 sequences are SGHTA and FQGNSA. CDR3 length: 15 amino acids. The CDR3 DNA reads TGTGCCAGCAGCTTTAGCGGGGGGAACACCGGGGAGCTGTTTTTT. Amino acid sequence: CASSFSGGNTGELFF.

The V and J genes are TRBV18 and TRBJ1-1; D is uncertain. The CDR3 has 13 residues. Per germline, CDR1 KGHSH and CDR2 LQKENI. Trimming took off 8 bases at V and 1 base at J, with 11 bases between the two ends. In nucleotides, the CDR3 is TGTGCCAGCCTAGGGCAGTCGAACACTGAAGCTTTCTTT. Encoded protein: CASLGQSNTEAFF.

The gene calls are TRBV7-2 and TRBJ2-3, with 8 bases that match TRBD2. This CDR3 has 15 amino acids. CDR1 SGHTA and CDR2 FQGNSA come from the germline V gene. The junction had 6 bases not matched to a gene; V was cut back by 5 bases and J by 2 bases. The CDR3 DNA reads TGTGCCAGCAGCCGGGGGGGGCAAAACACAGATACGCAGTATTTT. This encodes CASSRGGQNTDTQYF.

In DNA, the CDR3 is TGTGCCAGCAAGGTAGGGGCAGGGAGCTCCTACGAGCAGTACTTC. Translating it yields CASKVGAGSSYEQYF. The chain links TRBV2 to TRBJ2-7; perhaps D is TRBD1 or TRBD2 (5 bases each). Germline V gene sequence: CDR1 SNHLY, CDR2 FYNNEI. Trimming took 7 bases from V and 0 from J, leaving 16 bases between them. This CDR3 comprises 15 residues.

This sequence joins TRBV5-5 and TRBJ1-4; tentatively, D is TRBD1 (5 bases). Germline values: CDR1 SGHKS, CDR2 YYEKEE (reference sequence). The CDR3 runs 16 residues. Trimming took 0 bases from V and 5 from J, leaving 14 bases between them. The CDR3 spells CASSLGSGYGNEKLFF. The DNA for the CDR3 is TGTGCCAGCAGCTTGGGGTCAGGGTATGGAAATGAAAAACTGTTTTTT.

The chain employs TRBV5-1 and TRBJ1-2; 10 bases are shared with TRBD1. Trimming removed 7 bases from V and 2 bases from J; junction bases left unmatched: 5. CDR1 is SGHRS and CDR2 is YFSETQ in the germline V gene. This CDR3 is 14 amino acids long. The CDR3 DNA is TGCGCCAGCGCCGGGACAGGGGTGAACTATGGCTACACCTTC. Translated: CASAGTGVNYGYTF. Combining the CDR3 with reference TRBV5-1 and TRBJ1-2 gives the whole variable domain KAGVTQTPRYLIKTRGQQVTLSCSPISGHRSVSWYQQTPGQGLQFLFEYFSETQRNKGNFPGRFSGRQFSNSRSEMNVSTLELGDSALYLCASAGTGVNYGYTFGSGTRLTVV.

This chain connects TRBV28 to TRBJ2-7; D possibly corresponds to TRBD2 (7 bases). V was clipped by 5 bases and J by 0 bases, with 17 bases between them. Germline CDR1 and CDR2: MDHEN and SYDVKM. The CDR3 sequence is 16 residues long. The CDR3 DNA reads TGTGCCAGCAGTCCAACGGGGGGCCAATCCTCCTACGAGCAGTACTTC. This translates into CASSPTGGQSSYEQYF. The full variable domain, in which reference TRBV28 and TRBJ2-7 provide the parts outside the CDR3, is DVKVTQSSRYLVKRTGEKVFLECVQDMDHENMFWYRQDPGLGLRLIYFSYDVKMKEKGDIPEGYSVSREKKERFSLILESASTNQTSMYLCASSPTGGQSSYEQYFGPGTRLTVT.

The sample holds a few counts of this clone. The chain uses TRBV4-3 and TRBJ2-5, with TRBD2 matching 12 bases. Trimming cost V 5 bases and J 5 bases; bases outside gene matches: 15. Germline CDR1 LGHNA, CDR2 YSLEER. CDR3 length: 18 residues. For the CDR3, the DNA is TGCGCCAGCAGCGAACAACTAGCGGGGGGTCCGACGGGTGAGACCCAGTACTTC. This translates into CASSEQLAGGPTGETQYF.

The chain couples TRBV6-5 to TRBJ1-2, with 7 bases lining up with TRBD1. CDR1 is MNHEY and CDR2 is SVGAGI in the germline V gene. This CDR3 region has 13 residues. The trim removed 5 bases at V and 2 bases at J, leaving 2 bases unmatched. The CDR3 DNA is TGTGCCAGCAGTAGGGGACAGAACTATGGCTACACCTTC. It specifies CASSRGQNYGYTF.

The chain couples TRBV7-8 to TRBJ1-2, with D perhaps matching TRBD1 (5 bases). This CDR3 has 15 amino acids. V was pared by 0 bases and J by 9 bases, with 17 bases between. CDR1 is SGHVS, CDR2 FQNEAQ, per germline. This CDR3 is CASSLAGERAGSYTF. CDR3 DNA: TGTGCCAGCAGCTTAGCGGGGGAGAGGGCTGGGAGCTACACCTTC.

The chain combines TRBV4-2 with TRBJ1-2; D not resolved. The V and J ends lost 0 bases and 4 bases respectively, with 9 bases between them. The germline CDR1 and CDR2 sequences are LGHNA and YNFKEQ. The CDR3 runs 14 residues. DNA of the CDR3: TGTGCCAGCAGCCAAGATCGGGCCGCCTATGGCTACACCTTC. Amino acids: CASSQDRAAYGYTF.

Written as DNA, the CDR3 is TGTGCCAGTAGTATAGCGGGGGCGGTTGAAAAACTGTTTTTT. Residues: CASSIAGAVEKLFF. J is TRBJ1-4 and V is TRBV19; D may be TRBD1 (6 bases). This CDR3 comprises 14 residues. Trimming pared 1 base from V and 7 bases from J, leaving 10 bases between. Germline values: CDR1 LNHDA, CDR2 SQIVND (reference sequence).

This chain uses TRBV7-3 with TRBJ2-3; the D is unclear. Trimming took 5 bases from V and 0 from J, leaving 6 bases between them. Germline V gives CDR1 SGHTA, CDR2 FQGTGA. CDR3 length equals 13 residues. The chain's CDR3 is CASSDRSTDTQYF. The CDR3 bases are TGTGCCAGCAGCGACCGGAGCACAGATACGCAGTATTTT.

This rearrangement joins TRBV12-3 or TRBV12-4 to TRBJ1-2, with D possibly being TRBD1 (5 bases). The CDR3 runs 13 residues. Between the trimmed V and J ends, which lost 3 bases and 8 bases, there was a span of 13 bases. The CDR3 bases are TGTGCCAGCAGTTTCGGCAGGGCCTGGGGCTACACCTTC. Protein product: CASSFGRAWGYTF.

V usage is TRBV27 and J usage is TRBJ1-2; TRBD1 matches 8 bases. Losses at the gene ends were 2 bases for V and 5 bases for J; bases not matched to a gene: 10. The CDR3 has 16 amino acids. CDR1 is MNHEY, CDR2 SMNVEV, per germline (reference sequence). This CDR3 reads CASSLHQGARGYGYTF. The CDR3 DNA is TGTGCCAGCAGTTTACATCAGGGGGCGAGAGGGTATGGCTACACCTTC.

This chain links TRBV7-2 with TRBJ2-1; D perhaps matches TRBD1 (6 bases). From germline, CDR1 is SGHTA and CDR2 FQGNSA. The CDR3 is made up of 14 amino acids. The V end lost 6 bases, the J end lost 5 bases, and 14 bases lay between the germline ends. The CDR3 loop reads CASSGQRSDNEQFF. The CDR3 DNA follows: TGTGCCAGCAGTGGACAGCGGTCAGACAATGAGCAGTTCTTC.

The chain has TRBV4-2 and TRBJ1-3; D gene uncertain. CDR1 is LGHNA, CDR2 YNFKEQ, per germline. The germline V and J ends were trimmed by 1 base and 0 bases, with 13 bases remaining between them. This CDR3 has 17 amino acids. The CDR3 protein is CASSQANRRNSGNTIYF. Written as DNA, the CDR3 is TGTGCCAGCAGCCAAGCAAATAGGCGAAACTCTGGAAACACCATATATTTT.

The CDR3: CASSLIPPGQYSNQPQHF. The CDR3 DNA sequence: TGTGCCAGCAGCTTAATTCCCCCCGGGCAATATAGCAATCAGCCCCAGCATTTT. The V call is TRBV7-8, the J call TRBJ1-5; D ambiguous. The V end was cut by 2 bases, the J end by 0 bases, with 17 bases between. CDR1 SGHVS and CDR2 FQNEAQ come from the germline V gene. The CDR3 extends over 18 amino acids. Combining the CDR3 with reference TRBV7-8 and TRBJ1-5 gives the whole variable domain GAGVSQSPRYKVAKRGQDVALRCDPISGHVSLFWYQQALGQGPEFLTYFQNEAQLDKSGLPSDRFFAERPEGSVSTLKIQRTQQEDSAVYLCASSLIPPGQYSNQPQHFGDGTRLSIL.

This chain uses TRBV14 with TRBJ2-7, with D possibly matching TRBD2 (5 bases). The CDR3 spans 13 residues. V lost 8 bases and J 1 base, leaving 12 bases between the germline ends. Germline V lookup: CDR1 SGHDN, CDR2 FVKESK. CDR3 in DNA: TGTGCCAGCCGCGGGCCCCCGTCCTACGAGCAGTACTTC. This gives the protein CASRGPPSYEQYF.

The chain couples TRBV5-8 to TRBJ1-2, with TRBD1 identical over 7 bases. Trimming cost V 6 bases and J 0 bases; bases outside gene matches: 8. This CDR3 contains 15 residues. Germline lookup yields CDR1 SGHTS and CDR2 YDEGEE. The chain's CDR3 is CASKLGQRANYGYTF. Written as DNA, the CDR3 is TGTGCCAGCAAGCTGGGACAGCGAGCTAACTATGGCTACACCTTC.

As DNA, the CDR3 is TGTGCCAGCGCCGACAGTAACTATGGCTACACCTTC. Translated, it gives CASADSNYGYTF. V is TRBV6-5 and J is TRBJ1-2, with D perhaps TRBD1 (5 bases). Germline values: CDR1 MNHEY, CDR2 SVGAGI. This CDR3 region has 12 residues. Trimming removed 8 bases at V and 1 base at J, with 8 bases between.

The chain carries TRBV5-1 and TRBJ1-2, with D perhaps matching TRBD1 (5 bases). This CDR3 region has 13 residues. The V gene's germline CDR1 is SGHRS and CDR2 YFSETQ. V lost 4 bases, J lost 8 bases, and 15 bases lay in between. CDR3 region: CASSPGRGDGYTF. The DNA for the CDR3 is TGCGCCAGCAGCCCAGGAAGGGGTGACGGCTACACCTTC.

The genes are TRBV18 and TRBJ2-7; D tentatively reads TRBD1 or TRBD2 (7 bases each). The CDR3 length is 14 residues. V was shortened by 4 bases and J by 3 bases, with 13 bases between the two germline ends. CDR1 and CDR2 from the germline V gene are KGHSH and LQKENI. CDR3 nucleotides: TGTGCCAGCTCACAGCAGGGGGAGGGCTACGAGCAGTACTTC. As protein: CASSQQGEGYEQYF.

The chain uses TRBV23-1 and TRBJ1-1; a possible D gene is TRBD1 (6 bases). TRBV23-1 is assigned to the ORF class and has an uncertain function. V gave up 7 bases and J gave up 5 bases, with 26 bases separating them. This CDR3 comprises 17 residues. The CDR3 sequence is CASKLRYPRTEETEAFF. DNA for the CDR3: TGCGCCAGCAAACTCCGCTACCCCAGGACAGAAGAAACTGAAGCTTTCTTT.

In its sample, this clone was seen once. The chain employs TRBV12-5 and TRBJ1-5; weak D call: TRBD1 (6 bases). Per germline, CDR1 LGHNT and CDR2 FRNRAP. The CDR3 loop spans 14 amino acids. V was cut by 7 bases and J by 4 bases, with 14 bases left in between. The chain's CDR3 is CASASGTINQPQHF. The CDR3 region has the DNA TGTGCTAGTGCCTCCGGGACAATAAATCAGCCCCAGCATTTT.

V is TRBV5-1 and J is TRBJ1-5; a weak D match, TRBD1 (5 bases). Trimming stripped 4 bases from V and 4 bases from J, with 15 bases between. Germline CDR1 and CDR2: SGHRS and YFSETQ. This CDR3 has 15 residues. This CDR3 reads CASSPGPAGNQPQHF. The CDR3 region has the DNA TGCGCCAGCAGCCCAGGGCCGGCTGGGAATCAGCCCCAGCATTTT.

The rearrangement uses TRBV30 and TRBJ2-5; D unclear. Germline-derived CDR1 and CDR2 are GTSNPN and SVGIG (reference sequence). V was clipped by 0 bases and J by 5 bases, with 10 bases between them. This CDR3 spans 13 amino acids. The CDR3 is CAWSVMSSETQYF. The CDR3, as DNA: TGTGCCTGGAGTGTGATGAGTTCCGAGACCCAGTACTTC.